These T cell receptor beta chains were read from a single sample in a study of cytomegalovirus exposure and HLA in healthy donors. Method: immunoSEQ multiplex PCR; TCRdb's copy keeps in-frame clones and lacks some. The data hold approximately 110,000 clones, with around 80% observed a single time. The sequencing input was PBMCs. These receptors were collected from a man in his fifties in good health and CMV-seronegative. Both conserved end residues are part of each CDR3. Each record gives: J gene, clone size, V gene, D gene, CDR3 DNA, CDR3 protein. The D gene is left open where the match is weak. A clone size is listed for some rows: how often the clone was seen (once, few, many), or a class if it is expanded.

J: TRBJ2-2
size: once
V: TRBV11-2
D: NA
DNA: TGTGCCAGCAGCTTAGGGGGAGTCTCCGGGGGGGAGCTGTTTTTT
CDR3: CASSLGGVSGGELFF

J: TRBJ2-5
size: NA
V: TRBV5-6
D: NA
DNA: TGTGCCAGCAGCTTGGGACTAGGTGGGACCCAGTACTTC
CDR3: CASSLGLGGTQYF

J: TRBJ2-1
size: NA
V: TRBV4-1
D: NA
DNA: TGCGCCAGCAGCCCCCGAGAATCGACAGCCCTCTCCTACAATGAGCAGTTCTTC
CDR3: CASSPRESTALSYNEQFF

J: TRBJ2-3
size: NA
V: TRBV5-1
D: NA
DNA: TGCGCCAGCAGCCATCGAGGGTTGGGCACAGATACGCAGTATTTT
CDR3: CASSHRGLGTDTQYF

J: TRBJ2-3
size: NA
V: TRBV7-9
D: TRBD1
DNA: TGTGCCAGCACCCTTACAGGGGGTGGGACAGATACGCAGTATTTT
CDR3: CASTLTGGGTDTQYF

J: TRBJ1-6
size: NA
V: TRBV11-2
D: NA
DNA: TGTGCCAGCAGCTTAGTGCGGGGGAGTCATTCACCCCTCCACTTT
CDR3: CASSLVRGSHSPLHF

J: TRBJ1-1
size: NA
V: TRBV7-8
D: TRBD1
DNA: TGTGCCAGCAGCTTAGACAGGGGAAACACTGAAGCTTTCTTT
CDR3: CASSLDRGNTEAFF

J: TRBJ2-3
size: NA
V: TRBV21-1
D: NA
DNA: TGTGCCAGCAGCAAAGTAGGGGACAGGGATCCAGATACGCAGTATTTT
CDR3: CASSKVGDRDPDTQYF

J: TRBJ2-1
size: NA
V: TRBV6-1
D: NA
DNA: TGTGCCAGCAGTGATTCAGGGTTCAATGAGCAGTTCTTC
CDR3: CASSDSGFNEQFF

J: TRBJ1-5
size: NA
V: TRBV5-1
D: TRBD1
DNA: TGCGCCAGCAGCCTGACAGGGGGAAGGCAGCCCCAGCATTTT
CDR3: CASSLTGGRQPQHF

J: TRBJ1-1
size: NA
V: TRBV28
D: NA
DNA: TGTGCCAGCAGTTTAATAGGGTGGGGAGGAACCACTGAAGCTTTCTTT
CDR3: CASSLIGWGGTTEAFF

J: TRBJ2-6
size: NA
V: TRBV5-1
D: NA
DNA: TGCGCCAGCAGCCAAGACAGGAGTAAGGCCAACGTCCTGACTTTC
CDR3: CASSQDRSKANVLTF

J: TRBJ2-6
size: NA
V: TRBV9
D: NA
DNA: TGTGCCAGCAGCGCCGAACAGGGATCTGGGGCCAACGTCCTGACTTTC
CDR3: CASSAEQGSGANVLTF

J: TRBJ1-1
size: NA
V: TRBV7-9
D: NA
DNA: TGTGCCAGCAGCTTTTTATCGACAGACGGGGCTTTCTTT
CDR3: CASSFLSTDGAFF

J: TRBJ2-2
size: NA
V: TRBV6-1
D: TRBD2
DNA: TGTGCCAGCGGGGGGGGGTACGACACCGGGGAGCTGTTTTTT
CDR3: CASGGGYDTGELFF

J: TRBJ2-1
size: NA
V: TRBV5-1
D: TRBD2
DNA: TGCGCCAGCAGCTCCCTAGCGGGAGGCTTGGATGAGCAGTTCTTC
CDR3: CASSSLAGGLDEQFF

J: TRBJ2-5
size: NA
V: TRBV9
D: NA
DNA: TGTGCCAGCAGCCGAGGAGCCCAAGAGACCCAGTACTTC
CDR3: CASSRGAQETQYF

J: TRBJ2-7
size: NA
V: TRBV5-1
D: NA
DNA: TGCGCCAGCAGCTTATGGGGCGCGGGGTACGAGCAGTACTTC
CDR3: CASSLWGAGYEQYF

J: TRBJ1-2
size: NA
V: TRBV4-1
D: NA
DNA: TGCGCCAGCAGCCAAGATCACAGGGATGGTGGCTACACCTTC
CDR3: CASSQDHRDGGYTF

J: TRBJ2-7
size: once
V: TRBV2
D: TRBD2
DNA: TGTGCCAGCAGTGAGTTACTAGCGGGGGCCGAGCAGTACTTC
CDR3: CASSELLAGAEQYF

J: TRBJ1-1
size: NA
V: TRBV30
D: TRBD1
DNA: TGTGCCTGGAGGGGGACAGAATCCCCCAGGGAAGCTTTCTTT
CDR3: CAWRGTESPREAFF

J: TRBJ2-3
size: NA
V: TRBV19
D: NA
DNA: TGTGCCATCCAGGGGAGGGTTAGCACAGATACGCAGTATTTT
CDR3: CAIQGRVSTDTQYF

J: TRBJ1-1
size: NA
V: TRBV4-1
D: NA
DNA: TGCGCCAGCAGCCAAGGAGGGCGGTTGGACACTGAAGCTTTCTTT
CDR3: CASSQGGRLDTEAFF

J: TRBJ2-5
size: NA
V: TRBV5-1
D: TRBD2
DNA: TGCGCCAGCAGCTTGGATGGCGTAGCGGGGCGGGAAGAGCAGTACTTC
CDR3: CASSLDGVAGREEQYF

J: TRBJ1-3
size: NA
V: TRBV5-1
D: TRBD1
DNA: TGCGCCAGCAGCTTGGAGGGACAGGGACGGGGAAACACCATATATTTT
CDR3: CASSLEGQGRGNTIYF

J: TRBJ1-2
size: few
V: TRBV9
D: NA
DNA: TGTGCCAGCAGCGGTGGGGGCAGGGAACGTGGCTACACCTTC
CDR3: CASSGGGRERGYTF

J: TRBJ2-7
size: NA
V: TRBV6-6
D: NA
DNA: TGTGCCAGCAGTTACTCGATTGCGGGACAGTCCTACGAGCAGTACTTC
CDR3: CASSYSIAGQSYEQYF

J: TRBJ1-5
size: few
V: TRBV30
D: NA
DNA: TGTGCCTGGAGAAGACAGGCTGGGGGGGGTCAGCCCCAGCATTTT
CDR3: CAWRRQAGGGQPQHF